The clone carrying this T cell receptor beta chain was seen ten or more times. Using RNA transcripts as the source, TCR beta CDR3 regions were amplified. Primed by the HTBI set, a first-round RT-PCR was run on the TCR CDR3. In TCRdb, the multiplex PCR reads were re-called with MiXCR into one record per CDR3 protein. The sample records 350,000 or so distinct CDR3 sequences, 15% to 20% being singletons. The data belong to a study of T cells in Graves' hyperthyroidism and ophthalmopathy. Turning to the study itself: Peripheral blood was obtained at initial diagnosis, preceding any treatment.

The germline gives CDR1 SGHDT, CDR2 YYEEEE. The CDR3 has 15 residues. Trimming removed 2 bases at V and 1 base at J, with 13 bases between. Source material: blood. The rearrangement links TRBV5-6 to TRBJ2-7, with a possible D match to TRBD1 (5 bases). The sequence came from a middle-aged woman with Graves' ophthalmopathy. In nucleotides, the CDR3 is TGTGCCAGCAGCTTCAGGGCCCCCGCTTCCTACGAGCAGTACTTC. It specifies CASSFRAPASYEQYF. Full variable domain (remainder filled in from reference TRBV5-6 and TRBJ2-7): DAGVTQSPTHLIKTRGQQVTLRCSPKSGHDTVSWYQQALGQGPQFIFQYYEEEERQRGNFPDRFSGHQFPNYSSELNVNALLLGDSALYLCASSFRAPASYEQYFGPGTRLTVT.